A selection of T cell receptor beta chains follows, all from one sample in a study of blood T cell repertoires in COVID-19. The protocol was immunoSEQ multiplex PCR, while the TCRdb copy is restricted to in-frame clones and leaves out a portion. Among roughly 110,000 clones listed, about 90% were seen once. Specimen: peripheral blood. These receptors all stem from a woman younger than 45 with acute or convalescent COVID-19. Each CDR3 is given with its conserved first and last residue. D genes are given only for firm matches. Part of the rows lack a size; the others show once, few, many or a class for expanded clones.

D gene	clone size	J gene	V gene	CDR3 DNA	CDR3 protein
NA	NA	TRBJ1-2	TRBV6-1	TGTGCCAGCAGTGAAGGGGTTACGTGGACAGCGTTTGGCTACACCTTC	CASSEGVTWTAFGYTF
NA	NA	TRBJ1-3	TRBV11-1	TGTGCCAGCCGGGGCTCTGGAAACACCATATATTTT	CASRGSGNTIYF
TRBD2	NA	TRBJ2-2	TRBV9	TGTGCCAGCAGCGTGGGCCTAGCGGGAATGGGCACCGGGGAGCTGTTTTTT	CASSVGLAGMGTGELFF
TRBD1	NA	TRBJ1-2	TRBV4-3	TGCGCCAGCAGCCACAACAGGGGCAACGATGGCTACACCTTC	CASSHNRGNDGYTF
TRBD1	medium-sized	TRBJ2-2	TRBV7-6	TGTGCCAGCAGCTTCGGGACAGGGCTCGTCGGGGAGCTGTTTTTT	CASSFGTGLVGELFF
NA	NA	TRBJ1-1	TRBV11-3	TGTGCCAGCAGCTTAGACCCCGGGGAGAACACTGAAGCTTTCTTT	CASSLDPGENTEAFF
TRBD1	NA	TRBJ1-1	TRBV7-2	TGTGCCAGTAAGAGACAGGGGGGAACTGAAGCTTTCTTT	CASKRQGGTEAFF
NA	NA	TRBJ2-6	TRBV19	TGTGCCAGTAGTATTGGGGGGTCCGGGGCCAACGTCCTGACTTTC	CASSIGGSGANVLTF
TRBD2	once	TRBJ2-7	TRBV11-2	TGTGCCAGCAGCTCGCCCCTAAAACGACTAGCGGGAGCCGGCGAGCAGTACTTC	CASSSPLKRLAGAGEQYF
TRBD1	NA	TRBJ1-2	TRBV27	TGTGCCAGCACTTACCGGACAGGGGTTCTTGATGGCTACACCTTC	CASTYRTGVLDGYTF
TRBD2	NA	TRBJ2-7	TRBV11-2	TGTGCCAGCAGCTTAGCGGGGGGCTCCTACGAGCAGTACTTC	CASSLAGGSYEQYF
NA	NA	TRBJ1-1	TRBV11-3	TGTGCCAGCAGCTTAGGAGGGATCATGAACACTGAAGCTTTCTTT	CASSLGGIMNTEAFF
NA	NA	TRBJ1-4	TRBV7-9	TGTGCCAGCAGCTTACGGGGCAGTGGGGCAGGGGAAGAAAAACTGTTTTTT	CASSLRGSGAGEEKLFF
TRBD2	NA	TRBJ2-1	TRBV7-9	TGTGCCAGCAGCTTCACAGGGAAGATAAGCGGGGGGGACAACAATGAGCAGTTCTTC	CASSFTGKISGGDNNEQFF
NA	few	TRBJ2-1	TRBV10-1	TGCGCCAGCAGTGAAAAACAGGGCATATTCTACAATGAGCAGTTCTTC	CASSEKQGIFYNEQFF
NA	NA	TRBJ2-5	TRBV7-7	TGTGCTAGCAGCTTAGACGGACAGAAACAAGAGACCCAGTACTTC	CASSLDGQKQETQYF
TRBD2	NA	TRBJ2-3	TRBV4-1	TGCGCCAGCAGCCACCAGGGGGGGACTAGCGGGAGGGCAGGAGATACGCAGTATTTT	CASSHQGGTSGRAGDTQYF
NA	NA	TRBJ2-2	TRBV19	TGTGCCAGTAGTGCCGCTAGGAACACCGGGGAGCTGTTTTTT	CASSAARNTGELFF
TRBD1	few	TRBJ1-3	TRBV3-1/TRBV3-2	TGTGCCAGCAGCCCTCGACAGGGCTCTGGAAACACCATATATTTT	CASSPRQGSGNTIYF
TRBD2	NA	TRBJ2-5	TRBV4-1	TGCGCCAGCAGCCCTAGCGGGAGTCGGCTAGAGACCCAGTACTTC	CASSPSGSRLETQYF
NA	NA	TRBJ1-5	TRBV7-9	TGTGCCAGCAGCTTATGGGGGGGTCCCAGCAATCAGCCCCAGCATTTT	CASSLWGGPSNQPQHF
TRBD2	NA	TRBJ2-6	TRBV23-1	TGCGCCAGCAGTCAGGGTAGCGGGGATTCTGGGGCCAACGTCCTGACTTTC	CASSQGSGDSGANVLTF